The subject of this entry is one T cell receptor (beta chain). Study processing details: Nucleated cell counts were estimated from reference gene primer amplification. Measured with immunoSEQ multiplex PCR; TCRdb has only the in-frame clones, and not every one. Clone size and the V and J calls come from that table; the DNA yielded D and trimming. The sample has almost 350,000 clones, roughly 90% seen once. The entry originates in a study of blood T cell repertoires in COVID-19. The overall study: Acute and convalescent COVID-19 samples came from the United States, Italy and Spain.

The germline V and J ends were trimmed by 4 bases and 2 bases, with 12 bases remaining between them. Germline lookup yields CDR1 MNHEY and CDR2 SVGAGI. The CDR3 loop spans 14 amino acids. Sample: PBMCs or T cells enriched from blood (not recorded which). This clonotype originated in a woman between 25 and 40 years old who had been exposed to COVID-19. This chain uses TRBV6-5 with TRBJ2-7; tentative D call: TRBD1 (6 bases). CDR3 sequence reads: CASSWAGATYEQYF. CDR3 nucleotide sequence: TGTGCCAGCAGTTGGGCAGGGGCTACCTACGAGCAGTACTTC.